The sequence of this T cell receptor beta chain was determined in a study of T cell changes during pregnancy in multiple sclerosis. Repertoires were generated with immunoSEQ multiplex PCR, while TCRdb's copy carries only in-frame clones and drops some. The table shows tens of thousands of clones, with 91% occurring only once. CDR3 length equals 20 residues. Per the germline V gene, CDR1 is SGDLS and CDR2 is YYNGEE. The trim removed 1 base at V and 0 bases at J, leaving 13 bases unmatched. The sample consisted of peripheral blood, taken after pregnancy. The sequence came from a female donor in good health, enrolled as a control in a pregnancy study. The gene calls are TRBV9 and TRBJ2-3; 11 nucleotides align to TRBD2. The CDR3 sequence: CASSVPIAGGEISSTDTQYF. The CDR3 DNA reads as TGTGCCAGCAGCGTACCCATAGCGGGAGGGGAAATCTCTAGCACAGATACGCAGTATTTT. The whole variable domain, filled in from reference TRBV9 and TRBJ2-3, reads DSGVTQTPKHLITATGQRVTLRCSPRSGDLSVYWYQQSLDQGLQFLIQYYNGEERAKGNILERFSAQQFPDLHSELNLSSLELGDSALYFCASSVPIAGGEISSTDTQYFGPGTRLTVL.